The next 11 T cell receptor beta chains were all read from a single sample in a study of CD8 T cells in ankylosing spondylitis. From the 5' RACE reads, TCRdb called clonotypes with MiXCR, one entry per CDR3 protein. The sample carries a few hundred thousand distinct CDR3 sequences, 20% recorded once. Source material: blood, either unsorted or a sorted T cell fraction (not recorded which). The receptors shown here come from a male donor with ankylosing spondylitis or in good health (not recorded which).

In this sample, this clonotype turned up a few times. J is TRBJ1-1 and V is TRBV5-6; D not certain. Germline V gene lookup returns CDR1 SGHDT and CDR2 YYEEEE. Between the trimmed V and J ends, which lost 7 bases and 1 base, there was a span of 8 bases. This CDR3 region has 12 residues. Here the CDR3 reads CASQLRNTEAFF. CDR3 in DNA: TGTGCCAGCCAACTCCGGAACACTGAAGCTTTCTTT.

This clonotype was observed at least ten times. The chain joins TRBV20-1 to TRBJ2-7; 7 bases are a match to TRBD2. The V segment lost 3 bases and the J segment 4 bases; nucleotides outside the gene matches: 9. Per germline, CDR1 DFQATT and CDR2 SNEGSKA (reference sequence). The CDR3 runs 14 residues. The CDR3 region is CSASRGASGYEQYV. In DNA, the CDR3 is TGCAGTGCTAGTCGTGGGGCTAGCGGTTACGAGCAGTACGTC.

This clonotype was recorded at least ten times. V and J are TRBV10-2 and TRBJ1-4; TRBD1 aligns across 8 bases. From germline, CDR1 is WSHSY and CDR2 SAAADI. Losses at the gene ends were 0 bases for V and 7 bases for J; bases not matched to a gene: 7. This CDR3 has 16 amino acids. CDR3 sequence reads: CASSESHTGGTEKLFF. The CDR3 region has the DNA TGCGCCAGCAGTGAGTCGCACACAGGGGGGACTGAAAAACTGTTTTTT.

The J gene is TRBJ2-7, the V gene TRBV12-3 or TRBV12-4; unclear D gene. The CDR3 has 13 residues. Trimming cost V 10 bases and J 2 bases, with 15 bases left between them. This chain's CDR3 is CATCDNLTYEQYV. CDR3 bases: TGTGCCACCTGCGATAACTTGACCTACGAGCAGTACGTC.

This clonotype appeared many times. Germline and junction disagree at one end, which may indicate a read error. This chain joins TRBV20-1 and TRBJ2-4, with D perhaps assigned TRBD1 or TRBD2 (5 bases each). This CDR3 spans 12 amino acids. Germline V CDR1 and CDR2: DFQATT, SNEGSKA (reference sequence). The CDR3 loop reads CSAGVAQNIQYF. The CDR3 DNA reads as TGCAGTGCGGGGGTAGCCCAAAACATTCAGTACTTC.

The J gene is TRBJ1-1, the V gene TRBV5-1; TRBD1 is a possible D gene (5 bases). In germline, CDR1 is SGHRS, CDR2 YFSETQ. Trimming left V 2 bases short and J 3 bases short, with 14 bases between. The CDR3 loop spans 15 amino acids. The CDR3 DNA sequence: TGCGCCAGCAGCTTAGAGGGGTTGGCGTACACTGAAGCTTTCTTT. It yields the protein CASSLEGLAYTEAFF.

The rearrangement joins TRBV9 to TRBJ2-7, with D possibly being TRBD2 (5 bases). V shed 3 bases and J shed 4 bases, with 20 bases lying between them. Germline CDR1 is SGDLS and CDR2 is YYNGEE. The CDR3 is made up of 16 amino acids. CDR3 bases: TGTGCCAGCAGCGCCCTCCGGTATTGGGAGATGTACGAGCAGTACGTC. Residues: CASSALRYWEMYEQYV.

As to this clonotype: A much larger clone lies one base from this, so it may be a read error. The V gene is TRBV10-2, the J gene TRBJ2-3; the D gene is possibly TRBD2 (6 bases). Germline V CDR1 and CDR2: WSHSY, SAAADI. The CDR3 length is 15 residues. V was clipped by 3 bases and J by 4 bases, with 14 bases between them. The CDR3, as DNA: TGCGCCAGCAGTGAAGGAGGGTACGGCGCAGATACGCAGTATTTT. Protein sequence: CASSEGGYGADTQYF.

This rearrangement joins TRBV20-1 to TRBJ2-1; TRBD1 is a possible D gene (6 bases). CDR1 is DFQATT, CDR2 SNEGSKA, per germline (reference sequence). The CDR3 is made up of 11 amino acids. With 6 bases removed from V and 8 bases from J, the gap between germline ends came to 11 bases. The CDR3 spells CSARGFYEQFF. CDR3 in DNA: TGCAGTGCCAGGGGATTCTATGAGCAGTTCTTC.

The chain carries TRBV5-1 and TRBJ2-1; 11 bases agree with TRBD2. The J segment lost 12 bases and the V segment lost 3 bases, leaving 8 bases of the junction unmatched. From germline, CDR1 is SGHRS and CDR2 YFSETQ. This CDR3 region has 14 residues. This CDR3 is CASSSVAGGPRQFF. For the CDR3, the DNA is TGCGCCAGCAGCTCGGTAGCGGGAGGGCCTCGGCAGTTCTTC.

This clonotype showed up just a few times. The chain combines TRBV3-1 with TRBJ2-2; 10 bases map to TRBD2. The CDR3 totals 16 residues. Germline V gene data show CDR1 as LGHDT and CDR2 as YNNKEL (reference sequence). Germline trimming cut 0 bases from V and 4 bases from J; bases unmatched to any gene: 2. CDR3 coding DNA: TGTGCCAGCAGCCAAGATAAGCGGGGGGGCACCGGGGAGCTGTTTTTT. Translating gives CASSQDKRGGTGELFF.